The present TCR beta chain was sequenced within a study of blood T cell repertoires in COVID-19 (dated by TCRdb to 2020 to 2021). The study in broad terms: The collaborator samples originated in the United States, Italy and Spain and spanned the acute and convalescent phases of COVID-19. The prospective study material was composed of cDNA or gDNA derived from T cells, B-cell-depleted T cells, or PBMCs. Subjects who had been exposed to COVID-19, were actively infected with it, or had recovered from it provided the deeply sampled blood TCRbeta repertoires that made up the dataset. A freely available public database, intended as a resource for researchers studying the immune response to SARS-CoV-2, is where the repertoires were released. The samples were drawn from the first 160 participants of the ongoing ImmuneRACE study and from 1,200 or so subjects provided by 6 global collaborators. Sample metadata almost always included a de-identified subject ID, COVID-19 status, age in years and sex. Where HLA class I and class II types were available, the types were taken from metadata supplied by the sample provider, not from assay-based typing. Findings and caveats that apply to the study as a whole: The amount of clinical and demographic metadata varied by source and participant and was provided uncurated.

Concerning this clone: Its antigen remains undetermined. No base-level quality is on record; no much larger clone is a single base apart.

One collaborating source in Seattle enrolled patients during active infection and followed them longitudinally through the course of disease. Whole blood was collected in K2EDTA tubes by collaborating institutions according to the institutions' own protocols. Collaborator samples were shipped for TCRbeta analysis as frozen whole blood, isolated PBMCs, or DNA extracted from either sample type. V is pruned by 6 bases and J by 3 bases, leaving 9 bases of the junction without a gene match. The germline V gene (reference sequence) gives CDR1 as MNHEY and CDR2 as SMNVEV. Its CDR3 holds 15 amino acids, cysteine through phenylalanine. Only the CDR3 portion is preserved as DNA: 45 bases, with reading frame beginning at the first base. The immunoSEQ Assay, a bias-controlled multiplex PCR, was used to amplify TCRbeta CDR3 regions from genomic DNA. In the paper's pipeline: The number of nucleated cells in each sample was estimated from the amplification of reference gene primers within the assay. To quantify the absolute abundance of each unique TCRbeta CDR3 rearrangement, sequence reads were collapsed and filtered. For each sample, productive Simpson clonality was calculated by taking the square root of Simpson's diversity index across productive rearrangements. TCRdb's version of the immuneACCESS table is confined to in-frame rearrangements and falls short of the full clone set. An unresolved V gene accounts for under half of the shortfall where checked; the remainder is of unknown origin. The V and J calls and clone size are taken from that table; D and trimming were inferred from the DNA. For this sample there are about 410,000 clones; roughly 90% appear just once. Of the sample, approximately 1.5% falls within the top ten clones.

Sequencing was done on a sample of peripheral blood. This clonotype was sampled from a woman between 40 and 55 years old with COVID-19, enrolled during active disease. The chain employs TRBV27 and TRBJ1-1, with 8 junctional bases fitting TRBD1. The CDR3 region has the sequence CASRQGANVHTEAFF. The DNA sequence reads TGTGCCAGCAGGCAGGGGGCGAACGTCCACACTGAAGCTTTCTTT.